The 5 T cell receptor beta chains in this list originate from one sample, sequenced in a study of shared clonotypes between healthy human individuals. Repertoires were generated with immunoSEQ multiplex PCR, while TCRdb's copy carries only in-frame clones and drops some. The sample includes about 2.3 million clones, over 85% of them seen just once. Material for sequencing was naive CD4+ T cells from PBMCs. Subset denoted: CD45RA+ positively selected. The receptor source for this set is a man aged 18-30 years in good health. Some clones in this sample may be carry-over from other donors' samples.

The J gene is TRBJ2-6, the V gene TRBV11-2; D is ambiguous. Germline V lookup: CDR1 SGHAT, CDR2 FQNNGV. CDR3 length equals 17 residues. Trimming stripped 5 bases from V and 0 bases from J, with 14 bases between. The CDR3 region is CASSLIILFSGANVLTF. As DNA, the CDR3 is TGTGCCAGCAGCCTGATTATATTGTTCTCTGGGGCCAACGTCCTGACTTTC.

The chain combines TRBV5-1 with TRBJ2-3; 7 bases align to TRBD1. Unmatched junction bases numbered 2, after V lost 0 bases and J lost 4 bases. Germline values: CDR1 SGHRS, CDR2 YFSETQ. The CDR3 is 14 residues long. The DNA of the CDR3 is TGCGCCAGCAGCTTGGGGGACAGATCAGATACGCAGTATTTT. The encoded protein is CASSLGDRSDTQYF.

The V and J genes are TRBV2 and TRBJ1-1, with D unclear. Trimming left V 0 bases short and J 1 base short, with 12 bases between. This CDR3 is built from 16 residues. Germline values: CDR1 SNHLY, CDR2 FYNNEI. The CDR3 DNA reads TGTGCCAGCAGTGAAGCGGGTAGAGGCTCGAACACTGAAGCTTTCTTT. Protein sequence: CASSEAGRGSNTEAFF.

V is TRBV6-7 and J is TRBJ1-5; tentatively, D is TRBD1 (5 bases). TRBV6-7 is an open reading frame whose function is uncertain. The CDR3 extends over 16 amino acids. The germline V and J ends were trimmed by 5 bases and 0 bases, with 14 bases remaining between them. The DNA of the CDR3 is TGTGCCAGCAGTGTGGGGCACTTCAATAGCAATCAGCCCCAGCATTTT. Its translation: CASSVGHFNSNQPQHF.

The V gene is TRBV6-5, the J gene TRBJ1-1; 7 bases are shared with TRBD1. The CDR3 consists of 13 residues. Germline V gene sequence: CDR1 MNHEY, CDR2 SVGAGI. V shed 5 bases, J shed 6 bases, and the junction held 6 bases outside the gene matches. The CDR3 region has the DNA TGTGCCAGCAGTCTGCAGGGGGTCCCTGAAGCTTTCTTT. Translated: CASSLQGVPEAFF.